This T cell receptor beta chain emerged from a study of blood T cell repertoires in COVID-19 (dated by TCRdb to 2018 to 2021). With regard to the full study: Collaborator samples came from the United States, Italy and Spain and covered acute and convalescent phases of COVID-19. Deeply sampled blood TCRbeta repertoires from subjects exposed to, actively infected with, or recovered from COVID-19 were included in the dataset. The repertoires were released in a freely available public database intended as a resource for research on the immune response to SARS-CoV-2. A de-identified subject ID, COVID-19 status, age in years and sex were almost always included in the sample metadata. The material from the prospective study consisted of cDNA or gDNA derived from T cells, B-cell-depleted T cells, or PBMCs. The samples were drawn from two sources: the first 160 participants of the ongoing ImmuneRACE study, and 1,254 subjects contributed by 6 global collaborators. HLA class I and class II types, where available, came from metadata supplied by the sample provider rather than from assay-based typing. Broader findings and caveats from the paper: Clinical and demographic metadata were provided uncurated, with the amount varying by source and participant.

CDR1 LGHNA and CDR2 YNFKEQ were looked up in the germline V gene. The junction shows trimming of 0 bases on V and 6 bases on J, and the gene matches do not reach 2 bases of it. CDR3 length: 15 amino acids, cysteine to phenylalanine. Only the CDR3 portion is preserved as DNA: 45 bases, with reading frame beginning at the first base. The immunoSEQ Assay, a bias-controlled multiplex PCR, was used to amplify TCRbeta CDR3 regions from genomic DNA. In the paper's pipeline: The number of nucleated cells in each sample was estimated by amplification of reference gene primers within the assay. Sequence reads were collapsed and filtered to measure the absolute abundance of every unique TCRbeta CDR3 rearrangement. For each sample, productive Simpson clonality was calculated as the square root of Simpson's diversity index across productive rearrangements. This immuneACCESS table, as held by TCRdb, lists in-frame sequences with V and J called but not all clones. Of the missing ones, under half trace to an unresolved V gene in checked studies; the others have no known cause. That table furnishes V, J and clone size, whereas the DNA furnished D and trimming. The sample table contains over 250,000 clones; only one count was recorded for less than 90% of them. The ten largest clones take up about 3% of the sample.

Enrolling through a virtual design, the prospective study's participants ranged in age from roughly 18 to 89 years and lived across roughly 24 United States geographic areas. In the prospective study, participants were assigned to cohorts based on the clinical history participants reported in a screening survey and a study questionnaire. Recovered participants in ImmuneRACE Cohort 3 were defined by two consecutive negative NP/OP PCR tests, clearance by a healthcare professional, or resolution of symptoms. In the prospective study, mobile phlebotomists collected whole blood, serum and a nasopharyngeal or oropharyngeal swab from each participant. Participants in the prospective study had the option to provide additional blood draws and questionnaires over an approximately 2-month period. Before DNA extraction, blood samples from the prospective study were shipped at room temperature or frozen. With regard to this clone: Its target antigen remains unknown. No per-base quality is available; no much larger clone lies one base away.

The rearrangement combines TRBV4-2 with TRBJ1-6; TRBD1 aligns with 7 central bases. Source material: PBMCs or T cells enriched from blood (not recorded which). This receptor was taken from a woman aged 50 to 60 who had recovered from COVID-19. The CDR3 reads CASSQEQGSNSPLHF. The nucleotide sequence is given as TGTGCCAGCAGCCAAGAACAGGGGAGTAATTCACCCCTCCACTTT.